The 2 T cell receptor beta chains below come from one sample, sequenced in a study of human T cells and chemical hapten exposure. MiXCR, run by TCRdb on the RACE reads, gives a single entry per CDR3 protein. The profile shows roughly 260,000 distinct CDR3 sequences, over 8% of them singletons. Stated time point: pre-sensitization, week 0. The treatment denotes: therapeutic diphenylcyclopropenone sensitization with weekly scalp DPC. The sample was whole blood, taken in connection with sensitization to the hapten diphenylcyclopropenone (DPC). These receptors came from a woman in her thirties or forties with alopecia areata. Some clones in this sample may be carry-over from other donors' samples.

This clonotype was counted at least ten times. CDR3 bases: TGTGCCATCAGTGAGTCGAGCAGGGAACATGGCTACACCTTC. It yields the protein CAISESSREHGYTF. The rearrangement joins TRBV10-3 to TRBJ1-2, with D tentatively TRBD1 (5 bases). With 0 bases removed from V and 6 bases from J, the gap between germline ends came to 11 bases. Germline CDR1 is ENHRY and CDR2 is SYGVKD. CDR3 length: 14 amino acids.

This clonotype was detected ten times or more. This sequence joins TRBV5-1 and TRBJ2-3; TRBD1 might be the D (5 bases). CDR1 SGHRS and CDR2 YFSETQ come from the germline V gene. CDR3 length: 13 amino acids. Between the trimmed V and J ends, which lost 4 bases and 3 bases, there was a span of 9 bases. The CDR3 DNA sequence: TGCGCCAGCAGCGAGCCAGGGACAGATACGCAGTATTTT. Translated: CASSEPGTDTQYF.